This TCR beta chain was observed in a study of regulatory and conventional T cells in RAG deficiency. Comments on this clone: The target antigen is unknown.

Genomic DNA came from blood regulatory T cells gated CD4+ CD25-high CD127-low. Per the germline V gene, CDR1 is MNHNS and CDR2 is SASEGT. V shed 7 bases, J shed 3 bases, and the junction held 3 bases outside the gene matches. The CDR3 has 14 residues. Some clones are missing from TCRdb's copy, which holds only in-frame ones; the method was immunoSEQ multiplex PCR. The sample gives 7,300 or so clones, under 95% of which show up once; around 1.6% is in the top ten. The study, taken as a whole, reports: Compared with controls, unique Treg TCR beta sequences dropped around 100-fold in Omenn syndrome and CID/AS. RAG-deficient patients showed markedly lower Shannon entropy and higher Simpson indices than control T-cell subsets. Shorter CDR3s in all patient subsets; >90% Treg-Tconv overlap in Omenn.

In addition, the sample was reused for a study of regulatory T cells. This second study notes: Primers: 52 TRBV forward and 13 TRBJ reverse. Regulatory T cells showed the strongest V-J pair restriction and V/J gene skewing among patient repertoires.

The clonotype comes from a human donor in good health. The sequenced material came from CD127- CD25+ CD4+ Tregs sorted from blood. The J gene is TRBJ2-3, the V gene TRBV6-1, with 11 bases that match TRBD2. The CDR3 nucleotides are TGTGCCAGCACTAGACTAGCGGGAACAGATACGCAGTATTTT. Protein product: CASTRLAGTDTQYF.